This T cell receptor (beta chain) was identified in a study of beta chain features in type 1 diabetes. Study-wide points: For Type 1 diabetes patients, all four CD4+ subsets carried TCRB CDR3s that were moderately but significantly shorter.

Every isolated RNA sample was fully reverse transcribed, so sequencing captured expressed TCRB transcripts. Only in-frame clones appear in the TCRdb table, and some are missing; sequencing was by immunoSEQ multiplex PCR. Of a few hundred thousand clones listed, about 15% were seen once; the top ten hold just under 0.02%. This clone has more than one count but fewer than ten. Its specificity is not known. Material for sequencing was naive CD4+ T cells from blood. The source is a man aged 25-45 years with type 1 diabetes.

Here the CDR3 DNA reads TGCAGTGCTACTCCCGGGCCCCAGCATTTT. This codes for CSATPGPQHF. The rearrangement links TRBV20-1 to TRBJ1-5; D unclear. The CDR3 sequence is 10 residues long. Trimming removed 4 bases from V and 9 bases from J, with 7 bases in between. Germline loops: CDR1 DFQATT, CDR2 SNEGSKA (reference sequence).